The 11 T cell receptor beta chains in this list originate from one sample, sequenced in a study of T cells after yellow fever vaccination. TCRdb used MiXCR to reprocess the 5' RACE reads, holding one entry per CDR3 protein. The sample consists of some 350,000 distinct CDR3 sequences, approximately 4% of them appearing once. This specimen consisted of PBMCs, obtained 5 days after the yellow fever booster vaccination. The receptors were gathered from a man aged 18 to 35 who received the YFV17D yellow fever vaccine.

V and J are TRBV10-1 and TRBJ1-1; TRBD1 might be the D (5 bases). The CDR3 runs 14 residues. Germline V gene data show CDR1 as WNHNN and CDR2 as SYGVQD (reference sequence). V was trimmed by 2 bases and J by 5 bases, leaving 12 bases between them. The CDR3 sequence is CASSEDPQGTEAFF. For the CDR3, the DNA is TGCGCCAGCAGTGAGGACCCGCAGGGAACTGAAGCTTTCTTT.

The chain joins TRBV11-3 to TRBJ2-2; TRBD2 agrees at 13 bases. The CDR3 has 16 residues. V gave up 5 bases and J gave up 4 bases; unmatched junction bases: 4. Per germline, CDR1 SGHNT and CDR2 YENEEA. The CDR3 loop reads CASSLGTSGITGELFF. The CDR3 bases are TGTGCCAGCAGCCTGGGGACTAGCGGGATCACCGGGGAGCTGTTTTTT.

The chain employs TRBV19 and TRBJ2-5; the match to TRBD1 covers 7 bases. Germline V lookup: CDR1 LNHDA, CDR2 SQIVND (reference sequence). Trimming removed 3 bases from V and 2 bases from J; junction bases left unmatched: 9. This CDR3 region has 16 residues. The CDR3 reads CASSMGERTGQETQYF. In DNA, the CDR3 is TGTGCCAGTAGTATGGGGGAACGGACAGGTCAAGAGACCCAGTACTTC. Complete variable domain (other parts from reference TRBV19 and TRBJ2-5): DGGITQSPKYLFRKEGQNVTLSCEQNLNHDAMYWYRQDPGQGLRLIYYSQIVNDFQKGDIAEGYSVSREKKESFPLTVTSAQKNPTAFYLCASSMGERTGQETQYFGPGTRLLVL.

The chain is built from TRBV5-6 and TRBJ1-2; possibly TRBD1 for D (6 bases). Looked up from germline, CDR1 is SGHDT and CDR2 is YYEEEE. The CDR3 has 15 residues. V was trimmed by 0 bases and J by 5 bases, leaving 14 bases between them. The DNA of the CDR3 is TGTGCCAGCAGCTTGGCCTTGACAGGCCAATATGGCTACACCTTC. Translated, it gives CASSLALTGQYGYTF.

CDR3 amino acids: CASSPYGTSLQETQYF. The CDR3, as DNA: TGTGCCAGCAGCCCATACGGGACTAGCCTTCAAGAGACCCAGTACTTC. The rearrangement joins TRBV14 to TRBJ2-5; TRBD2 agrees at 9 bases. From germline, CDR1 is SGHDN and CDR2 FVKESK. The CDR3 contains 16 residues. V dropped 4 bases and J dropped 2; count of bases not matched to a gene: 8.

This clonotype was observed a few times. V usage is TRBV9 and J usage is TRBJ1-1; TRBD1 is a possible D gene (6 bases). V lost 0 bases, J lost 4 bases, and 10 bases lay in between. In germline, CDR1 is SGDLS, CDR2 YYNGEE. The CDR3 has 14 residues. The CDR3: CASSVGGGTTEAFF. CDR3 nucleotides: TGTGCCAGCAGCGTAGGGGGGGGCACCACTGAAGCTTTCTTT.

This clonotype was detected many times. J is TRBJ1-1 and V is TRBV15, with D perhaps TRBD1 (5 bases). Germline V CDR1 and CDR2: LNHNV, YYDKDF (reference sequence). The CDR3 runs to 15 residues. V was clipped by 3 bases and J by 0 bases, with 11 bases between them. CDR3 nucleotides: TGTGCCACCAGCAGGCGACAGCGGCTGAACACTGAAGCTTTCTTT. Its translation is CATSRRQRLNTEAFF.

This clonotype was counted only a few times. The chain recombines TRBV20-1 with TRBJ1-2; tentatively, D is TRBD1 (5 bases). The germline CDR1 and CDR2 sequences are DFQATT and SNEGSKA (reference sequence). The CDR3 extends over 13 amino acids. V shed 6 bases and J shed 4 bases, with 15 bases lying between them. CDR3 coding DNA: TGCAGTGCCTCCCAGGGCGGAGCCTATGGCTACACCTTC. Translation gives CSASQGGAYGYTF.

The sample holds many counts of this clonotype. The rearrangement links TRBV7-8 to TRBJ1-5; 7 nucleotides align to TRBD1. V lost 5 bases, J lost 2 bases, and 3 bases stayed unmatched. The CDR3 has 14 amino acids. Looked up from germline, CDR1 is SGHVS and CDR2 is FQNEAQ. The CDR3 spells CASSRGTGNQPQHF. In DNA, the CDR3 is TGTGCCAGCAGCCGCGGGACAGGCAATCAGCCCCAGCATTTT.

This clonotype was seen ten or more times. The V call is TRBV5-5, the J call TRBJ2-6; D is uncertain. Germline CDR1 reads SGHKS; CDR2 reads YYEKEE (reference sequence). Trimming stripped 5 bases from V and 0 bases from J, with 12 bases between. The CDR3 has 16 residues. The CDR3 DNA reads TGTGCCAGCAGGCAGGTTATGGTCTCTGGGGCCAACGTCCTGACTTTC. Translating gives CASRQVMVSGANVLTF.

This clonotype occurred a few times. The chain carries TRBV19 and TRBJ2-1; D remains ambiguous. CDR1 is LNHDA, CDR2 SQIVND, per germline (reference sequence). The CDR3 is 14 residues long. V lost 3 bases and J lost 8, with 14 bases in between. CDR3 coding DNA: TGTGCCAGTAGTATTAGGAGCCCGACGGATGAGCAGTTCTTC. This codes for CASSIRSPTDEQFF. Using reference TRBV19 and TRBJ2-1 for the parts outside the CDR3, the full variable domain is DGGITQSPKYLFRKEGQNVTLSCEQNLNHDAMYWYRQDPGQGLRLIYYSQIVNDFQKGDIAEGYSVSREKKESFPLTVTSAQKNPTAFYLCASSIRSPTDEQFFGPGTRLTVL.